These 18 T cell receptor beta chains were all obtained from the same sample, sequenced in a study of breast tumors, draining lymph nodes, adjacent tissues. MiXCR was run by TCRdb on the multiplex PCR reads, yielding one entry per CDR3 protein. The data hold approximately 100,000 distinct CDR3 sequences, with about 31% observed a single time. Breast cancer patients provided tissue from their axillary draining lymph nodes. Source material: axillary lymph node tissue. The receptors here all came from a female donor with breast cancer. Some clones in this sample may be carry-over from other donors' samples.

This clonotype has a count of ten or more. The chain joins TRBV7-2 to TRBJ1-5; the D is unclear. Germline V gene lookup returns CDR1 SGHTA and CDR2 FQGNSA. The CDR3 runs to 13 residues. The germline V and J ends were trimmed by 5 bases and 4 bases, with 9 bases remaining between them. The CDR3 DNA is TGTGCCAGCAGCCCACACTCGAATCAGCCCCAGCATTTT. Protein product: CASSPHSNQPQHF. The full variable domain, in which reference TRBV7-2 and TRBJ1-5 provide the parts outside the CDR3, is GAGVSQSPSNKVTEKGKDVELRCDPISGHTALYWYRQSLGQGLEFLIYFQGNSAPDKSGLPSDRFSAERTGGSVSTLTIQRTQQEDSAVYLCASSPHSNQPQHFGDGTRLSIL.

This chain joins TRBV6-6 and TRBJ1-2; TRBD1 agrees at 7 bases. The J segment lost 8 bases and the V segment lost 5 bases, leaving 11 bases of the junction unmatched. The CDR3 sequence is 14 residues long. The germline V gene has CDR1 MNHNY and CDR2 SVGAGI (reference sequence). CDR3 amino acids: CASSRGTGDLGYTF. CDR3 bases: TGTGCCAGCAGTCGAGGAACAGGGGATTTGGGCTACACCTTC.

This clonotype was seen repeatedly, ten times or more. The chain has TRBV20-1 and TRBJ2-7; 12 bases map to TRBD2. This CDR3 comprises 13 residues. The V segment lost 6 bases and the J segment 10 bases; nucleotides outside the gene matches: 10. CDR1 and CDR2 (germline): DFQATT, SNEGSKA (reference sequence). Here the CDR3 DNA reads TGCAGTGCAAACCTAGCGGGAGGGCCCTCCCAGTACTTC. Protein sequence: CSANLAGGPSQYF.

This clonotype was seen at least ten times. The CDR3 bases are TGCGCCAGCAGCGCAGACAGGGAAGGCGGTAGCTACACCTTC. Translated: CASSADREGGSYTF. V and J are TRBV10-1 and TRBJ1-2; 7 nucleotides align to TRBD1. Germline assignment: CDR1 WNHNN and CDR2 SYGVQD (reference sequence). The CDR3 has 14 amino acids. With 6 bases clipped from V and 9 bases from J, the junction kept 13 bases outside the gene matches.

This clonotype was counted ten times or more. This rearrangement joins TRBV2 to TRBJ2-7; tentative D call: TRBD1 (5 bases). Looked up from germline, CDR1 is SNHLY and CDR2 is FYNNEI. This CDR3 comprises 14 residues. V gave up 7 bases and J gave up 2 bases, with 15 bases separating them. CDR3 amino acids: CASKRSGNTYEQYF. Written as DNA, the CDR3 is TGTGCCAGCAAACGGTCAGGGAATACCTACGAGCAGTACTTC.

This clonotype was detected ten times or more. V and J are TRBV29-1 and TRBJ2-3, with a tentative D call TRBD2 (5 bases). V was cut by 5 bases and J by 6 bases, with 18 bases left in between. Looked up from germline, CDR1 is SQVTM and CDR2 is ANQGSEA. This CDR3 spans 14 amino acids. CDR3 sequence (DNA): TGCAGCGTTTTTGGCGGGCTTCCGAGGGATACGCAGTATTTT. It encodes CSVFGGLPRDTQYF.

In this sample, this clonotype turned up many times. CDR3 bases: TGCAGTGCTGGGACTACCAACGAGCAGTACTTC. Amino acid sequence: CSAGTTNEQYF. The V gene is TRBV20-1, the J gene TRBJ2-7, with 7 positions matching TRBD2. With 5 bases clipped from V and 5 bases from J, the junction kept 3 bases outside the gene matches. The CDR3 has 11 amino acids. Germline V lookup: CDR1 DFQATT, CDR2 SNEGSKA (reference sequence).

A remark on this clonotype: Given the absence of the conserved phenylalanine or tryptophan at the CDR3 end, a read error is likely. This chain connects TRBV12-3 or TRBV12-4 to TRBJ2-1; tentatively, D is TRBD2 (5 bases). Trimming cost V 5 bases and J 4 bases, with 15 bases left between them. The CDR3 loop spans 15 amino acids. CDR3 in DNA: TGTGCCAGCAGTAAATTCGGACGGGGATACAATGAGCAGTTCTCC. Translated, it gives CASSKFGRGYNEQFS.

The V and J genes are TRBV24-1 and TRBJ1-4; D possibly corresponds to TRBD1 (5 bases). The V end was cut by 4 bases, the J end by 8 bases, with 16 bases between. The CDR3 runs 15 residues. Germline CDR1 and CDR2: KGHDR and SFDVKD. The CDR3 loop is CATSEGVPGREKLFF. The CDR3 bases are TGTGCCACCAGTGAGGGGGTGCCGGGACGGGAAAAACTGTTTTTT.

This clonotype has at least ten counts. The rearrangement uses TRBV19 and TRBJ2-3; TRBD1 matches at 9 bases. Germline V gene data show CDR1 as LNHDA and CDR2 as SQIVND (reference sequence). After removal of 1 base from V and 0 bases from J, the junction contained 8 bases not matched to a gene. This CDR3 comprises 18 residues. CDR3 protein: CASSIAWDRERSTDTQYF. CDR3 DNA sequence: TGTGCCAGTAGTATAGCGTGGGACAGGGAGAGGAGCACAGATACGCAGTATTTT. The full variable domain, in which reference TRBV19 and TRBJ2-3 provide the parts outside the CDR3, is DGGITQSPKYLFRKEGQNVTLSCEQNLNHDAMYWYRQDPGQGLRLIYYSQIVNDFQKGDIAEGYSVSREKKESFPLTVTSAQKNPTAFYLCASSIAWDRERSTDTQYFGPGTRLTVL.

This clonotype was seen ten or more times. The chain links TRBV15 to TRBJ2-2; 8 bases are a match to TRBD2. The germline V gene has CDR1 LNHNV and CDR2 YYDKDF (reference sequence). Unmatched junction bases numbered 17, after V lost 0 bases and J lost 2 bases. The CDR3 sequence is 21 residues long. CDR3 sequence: CATSRDRSGGDHKPNTGELFF. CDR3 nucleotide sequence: TGTGCCACCAGCAGAGATAGGAGCGGGGGAGACCATAAACCTAACACCGGGGAGCTGTTTTTT. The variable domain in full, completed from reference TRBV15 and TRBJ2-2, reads DAMVIQNPRYQVTQFGKPVTLSCSQTLNHNVMYWYQQKSSQAPKLLFHYYDKDFNNEADTPDNFQSRRPNTSFCFLDIRSPGLGDTAMYLCATSRDRSGGDHKPNTGELFFGEGSRLTVL.

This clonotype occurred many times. The CDR3 DNA reads TGTGCCAGCAGCTTATTCCCCGGGGCAGCCAGAGGCTTTACCAACCAAGAGACCCAGTACTTC. As protein: CASSLFPGAARGFTNQETQYF. The chain combines TRBV11-2 with TRBJ2-5; either TRBD1 or TRBD2 may supply D (5 bases each). The CDR3 consists of 21 residues. The germline V gene encodes CDR1 SGHAT and CDR2 FQNNGV. V was trimmed by 2 bases and J by 0 bases, leaving 28 bases between them.

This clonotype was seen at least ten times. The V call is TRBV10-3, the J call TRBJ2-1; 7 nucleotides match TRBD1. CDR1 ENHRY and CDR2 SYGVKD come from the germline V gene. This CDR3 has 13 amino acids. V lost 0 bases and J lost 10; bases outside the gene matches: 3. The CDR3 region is CAISESLDREQFF. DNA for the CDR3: TGTGCCATCAGTGAGTCCCTGGACAGGGAGCAGTTCTTC.

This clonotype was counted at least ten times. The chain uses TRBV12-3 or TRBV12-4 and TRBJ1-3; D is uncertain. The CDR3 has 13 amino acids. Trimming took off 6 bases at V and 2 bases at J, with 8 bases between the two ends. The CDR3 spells CASSLSTGNTIYF. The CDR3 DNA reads TGTGCCAGCAGCTTATCGACTGGAAACACCATATATTTT.

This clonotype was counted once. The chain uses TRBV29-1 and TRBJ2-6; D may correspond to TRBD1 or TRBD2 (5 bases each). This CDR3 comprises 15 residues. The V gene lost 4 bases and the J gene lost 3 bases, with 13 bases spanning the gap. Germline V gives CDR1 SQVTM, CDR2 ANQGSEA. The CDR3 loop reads CSVGTGGSGANVLTF. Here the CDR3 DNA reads TGCAGCGTTGGGACTGGGGGTAGTGGGGCCAACGTCCTGACTTTC.

CDR3 loop: CASSLQGRDKAFF. The CDR3 DNA reads TGCGCCAGCAGCTTGCAGGGGCGGGACAAAGCTTTCTTT. The rearrangement uses TRBV5-1 and TRBJ1-1; D is perhaps TRBD1 (6 bases). V dropped 1 base and J dropped 9 bases, with 13 bases sitting between them. The CDR3 is 13 residues long. Germline CDR1 is SGHRS and CDR2 is YFSETQ.

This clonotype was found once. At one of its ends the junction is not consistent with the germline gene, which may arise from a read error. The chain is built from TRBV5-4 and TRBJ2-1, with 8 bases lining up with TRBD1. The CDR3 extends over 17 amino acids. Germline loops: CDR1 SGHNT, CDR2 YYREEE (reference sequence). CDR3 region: CASSDPRGPVSYDEQFF. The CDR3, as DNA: TGTGCCAGCAGCGACCCCAGGGGGCCTGTATCCTACGATGAGCAGTTCTTC.

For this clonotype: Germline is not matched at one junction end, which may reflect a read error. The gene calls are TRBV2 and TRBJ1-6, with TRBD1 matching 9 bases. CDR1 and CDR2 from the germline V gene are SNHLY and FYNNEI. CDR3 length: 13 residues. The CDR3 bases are TGTGCCAGCGGTACAGGGGGCCATCCACCCTTCCACTTT. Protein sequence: CASGTGGHPPFHF.